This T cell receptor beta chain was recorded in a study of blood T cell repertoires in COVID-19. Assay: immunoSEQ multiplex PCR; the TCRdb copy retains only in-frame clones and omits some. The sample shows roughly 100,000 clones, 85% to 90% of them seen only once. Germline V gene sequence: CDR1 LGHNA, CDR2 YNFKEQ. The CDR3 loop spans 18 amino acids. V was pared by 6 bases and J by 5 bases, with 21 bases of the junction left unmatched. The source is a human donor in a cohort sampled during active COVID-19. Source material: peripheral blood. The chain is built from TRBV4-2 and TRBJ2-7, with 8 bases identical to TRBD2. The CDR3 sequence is CASSPTGLAREEVDEQYF. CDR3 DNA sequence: TGTGCCAGCAGTCCAACAGGGCTCGCGCGGGAGGAAGTAGACGAGCAGTACTTC.